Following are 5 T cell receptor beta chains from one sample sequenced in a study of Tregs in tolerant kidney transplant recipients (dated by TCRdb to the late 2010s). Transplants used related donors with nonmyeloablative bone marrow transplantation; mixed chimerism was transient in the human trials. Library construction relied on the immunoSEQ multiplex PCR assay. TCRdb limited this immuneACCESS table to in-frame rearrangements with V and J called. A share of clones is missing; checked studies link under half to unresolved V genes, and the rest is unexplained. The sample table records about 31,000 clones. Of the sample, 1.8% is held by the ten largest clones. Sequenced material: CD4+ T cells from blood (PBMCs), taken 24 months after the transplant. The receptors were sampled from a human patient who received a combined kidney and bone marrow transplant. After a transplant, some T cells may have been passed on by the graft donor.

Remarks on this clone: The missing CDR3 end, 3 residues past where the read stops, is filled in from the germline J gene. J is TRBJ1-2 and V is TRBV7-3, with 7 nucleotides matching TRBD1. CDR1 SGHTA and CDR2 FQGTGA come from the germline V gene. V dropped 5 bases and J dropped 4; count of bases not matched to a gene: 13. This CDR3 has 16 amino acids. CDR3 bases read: TGTGCCAGCAGCCAAGTACAGGGGCGACTGGCCTATGGC. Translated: CASSQVQGRLAYG. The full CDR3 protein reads CASSQVQGRLAYGYTF.

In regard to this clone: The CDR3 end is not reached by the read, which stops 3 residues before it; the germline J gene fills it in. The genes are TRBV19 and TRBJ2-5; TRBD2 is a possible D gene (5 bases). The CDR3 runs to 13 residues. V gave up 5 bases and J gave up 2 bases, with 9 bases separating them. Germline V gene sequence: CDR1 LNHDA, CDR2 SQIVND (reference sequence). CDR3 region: CASSRGLQETQYF. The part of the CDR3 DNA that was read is TGTGCCAGTAGTCGGGGTTTGCAAGAGACC.

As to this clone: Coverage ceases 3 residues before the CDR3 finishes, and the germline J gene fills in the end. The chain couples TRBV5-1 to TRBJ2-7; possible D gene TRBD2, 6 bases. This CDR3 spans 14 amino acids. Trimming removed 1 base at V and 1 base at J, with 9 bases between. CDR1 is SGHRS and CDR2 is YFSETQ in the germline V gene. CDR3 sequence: CASSLQGGSYEQYF. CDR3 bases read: TGCGCCAGCAGCTTGCAGGGAGGTTCCTACGAG.

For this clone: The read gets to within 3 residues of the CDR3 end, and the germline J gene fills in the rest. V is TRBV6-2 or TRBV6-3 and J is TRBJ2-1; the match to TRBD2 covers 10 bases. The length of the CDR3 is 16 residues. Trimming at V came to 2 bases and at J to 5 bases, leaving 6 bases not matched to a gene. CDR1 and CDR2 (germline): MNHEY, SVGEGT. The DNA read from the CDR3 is TGTGCCAGCAGTTACATGTTACTAGCGGGAAACAATGAG. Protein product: CASSYMLLAGNNE. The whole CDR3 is CASSYMLLAGNNEQFF.

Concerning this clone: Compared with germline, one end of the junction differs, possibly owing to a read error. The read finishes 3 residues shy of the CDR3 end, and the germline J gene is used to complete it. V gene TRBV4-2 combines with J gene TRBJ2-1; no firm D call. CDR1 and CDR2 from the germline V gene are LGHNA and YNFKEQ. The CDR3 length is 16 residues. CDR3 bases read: TGCGCCAGCAGCCAAGAGTCGGCCAGGAACTACAATGAG. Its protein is CASSQESARNYNE. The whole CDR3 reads CASSQESARNYNEQFF.